Listed here are 5 T cell receptor beta chains from one sample, sequenced in a study of T cells expressing NK-cell markers. From the 5' RACE reads, TCRdb lists one entry per CDR3 protein and no DNA. Its table lists about 390,000 distinct CDR3 sequences. The sample consisted of blood T cells: a sorted CD56 or NKG2C T cell subset, CD4+ or CD8+ T cells, or bulk PBMC T cells (not recorded which). The receptors were gathered from a woman between 45 and 60 years old in good health.

J is TRBJ1-3 and V is TRBV5-5. The germline gives CDR1 SGHKS, CDR2 YYEKEE (reference sequence). The CDR3 runs 16 residues. CDR3 residues: CASSFSAVSSGNTIYF.

This chain joins TRBV29-1 and TRBJ1-3; TCRdb's D call of TRBD1 is untestable without DNA. Germline V gene data show CDR1 as SQVTM and CDR2 as ANQGSEA. The CDR3 has 12 residues. The CDR3 is CSAGHSGNTIYF.

This sequence joins TRBV20-1 and TRBJ2-4; TCRdb's assignment of TRBD2 cannot be checked, as there is no DNA. This CDR3 contains 16 residues. CDR1 and CDR2 (germline): DFQATT, SNEGSKA (reference sequence). The CDR3 sequence is CSARDGSGRPRNIQYF.

V and J are TRBV4-1 and TRBJ2-1; TCRdb designates TRBD2, a call that cannot be tested without DNA. This CDR3 spans 17 amino acids. Germline V gives CDR1 MGHRA, CDR2 YSYEKL. The CDR3 region is CASSQALLAGGPGEQFF.

The chain uses TRBV20-1 and TRBJ2-1. The CDR3 has 14 residues. CDR1 and CDR2 from the germline V gene are DFQATT and SNEGSKA (reference sequence). CDR3 amino acids: CSARDRQTYNEQFF.